This TCR beta chain was observed in a study of beta chain features in type 1 diabetes. Overall study context: Researchers looked at fewer than 120,000,000 sorted cells across all samples. Study observations and caveats: TCRB repertoires of naive, central memory and Treg cells appeared more similar among patients than among healthy donors.

This clone was counted only a few times. Its specificity is unknown. The germline CDR1 and CDR2 sequences are KGHSH and LQKENI. Losses at the gene ends were 4 bases for V and 7 bases for J; bases not matched to a gene: 34. CDR3 length equals 24 residues. Sorted CD4+ subsets: naive, central memory, regulatory, stem cell-like memory (CD45RO/CCR7/CD25/CD127/CD95/CD27 panel). Each sorted fraction was over 95% pure. TCRB transcripts that were expressed got sequenced, as all of the isolated RNA had been reverse transcribed. Data came from immunoSEQ multiplex PCR; TCRdb stores just in-frame clones and leaves some out. The sample has more than 300,000 clones; approximately 8% are singletons.

The sequencing input was central memory CD4+ T cells from blood. The V gene is TRBV18, the J gene TRBJ2-1, with TRBD2 identical over 10 bases. This TCR derives from a woman aged 18 to 35 in good health. CDR3 sequence reads: CASSRLWDSLAGAHRTRMGNEQFF. The CDR3 region has the DNA TGTGCCAGCTCACGCCTCTGGGACAGTCTAGCGGGAGCCCATCGTACTAGAATGGGGAATGAGCAGTTCTTC.